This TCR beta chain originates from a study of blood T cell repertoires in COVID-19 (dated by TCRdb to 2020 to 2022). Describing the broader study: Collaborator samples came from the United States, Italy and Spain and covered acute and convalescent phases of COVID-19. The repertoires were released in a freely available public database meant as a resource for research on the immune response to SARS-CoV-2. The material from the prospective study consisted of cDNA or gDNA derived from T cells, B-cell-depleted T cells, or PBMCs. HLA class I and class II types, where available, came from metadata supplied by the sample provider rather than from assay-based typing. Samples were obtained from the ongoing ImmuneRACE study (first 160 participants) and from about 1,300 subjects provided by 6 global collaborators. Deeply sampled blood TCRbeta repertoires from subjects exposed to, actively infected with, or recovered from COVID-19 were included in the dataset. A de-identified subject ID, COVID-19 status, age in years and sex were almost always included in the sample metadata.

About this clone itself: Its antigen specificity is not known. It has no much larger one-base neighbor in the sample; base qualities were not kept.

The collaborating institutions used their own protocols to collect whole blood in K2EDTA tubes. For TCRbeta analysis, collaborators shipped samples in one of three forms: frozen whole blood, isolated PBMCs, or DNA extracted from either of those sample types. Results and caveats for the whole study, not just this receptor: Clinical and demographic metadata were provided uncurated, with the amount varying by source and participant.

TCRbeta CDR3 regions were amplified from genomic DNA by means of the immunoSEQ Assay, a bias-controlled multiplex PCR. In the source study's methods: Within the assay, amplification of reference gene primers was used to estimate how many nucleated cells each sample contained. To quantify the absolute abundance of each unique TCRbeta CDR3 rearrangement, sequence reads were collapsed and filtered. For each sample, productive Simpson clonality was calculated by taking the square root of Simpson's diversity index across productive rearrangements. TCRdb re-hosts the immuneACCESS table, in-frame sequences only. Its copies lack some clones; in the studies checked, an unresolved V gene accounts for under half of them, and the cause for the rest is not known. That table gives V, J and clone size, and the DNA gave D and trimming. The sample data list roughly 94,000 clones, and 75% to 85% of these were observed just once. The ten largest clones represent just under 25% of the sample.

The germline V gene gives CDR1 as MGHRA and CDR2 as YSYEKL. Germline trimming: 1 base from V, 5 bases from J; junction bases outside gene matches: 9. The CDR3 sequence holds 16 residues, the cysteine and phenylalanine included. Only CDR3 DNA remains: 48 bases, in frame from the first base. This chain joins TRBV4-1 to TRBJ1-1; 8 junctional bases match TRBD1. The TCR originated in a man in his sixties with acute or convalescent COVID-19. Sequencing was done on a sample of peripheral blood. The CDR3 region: CASSQAGDRGGTEAFF. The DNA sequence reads TGCGCCAGCAGCCAAGCGGGCGACAGGGGAGGGACTGAAGCTTTCTTT.